This TCR beta chain comes out of a study of CD8 T cells in ankylosing spondylitis. Study-level points and caveats: Blood from ankylosing spondylitis patients appeared to carry a characteristic eight-variant TCR beta motif. Before this, some motif variants had been reported in reactive arthritis synovial fluid and blood. Reports say disease-linked clones showed up significantly more in matched ankylosing spondylitis synovial fluid.

This clonotype has only a few counts. Its antigen remains unidentified. There are 12 residues in the CDR3. V was clipped by 5 bases and J by 14 bases, with 16 bases between them. Germline CDR1 and CDR2: LGHNA and YSLEER. Each TCR beta library was made by quantitative 5'-RACE that incorporated molecular barcodes. TCRdb processed the 5' RACE reads anew with MiXCR; each CDR3 protein has one entry. Among hundreds of thousands of distinct CDR3 sequences, 10% to 15% were seen once, and the ten largest hold 0.51%. The TCR was taken from a male donor with ankylosing spondylitis. The V and J genes are TRBV4-3 and TRBJ2-1; D possibly corresponds to TRBD2 (5 bases). The sequenced sample was blood, either unsorted or a sorted T cell fraction (not recorded which). The CDR3 region is CASSTPGGSKFF. The CDR3 DNA follows: TGCGCCAGCAGCACTCCCGGAGGTTCGAAGTTCTTC.